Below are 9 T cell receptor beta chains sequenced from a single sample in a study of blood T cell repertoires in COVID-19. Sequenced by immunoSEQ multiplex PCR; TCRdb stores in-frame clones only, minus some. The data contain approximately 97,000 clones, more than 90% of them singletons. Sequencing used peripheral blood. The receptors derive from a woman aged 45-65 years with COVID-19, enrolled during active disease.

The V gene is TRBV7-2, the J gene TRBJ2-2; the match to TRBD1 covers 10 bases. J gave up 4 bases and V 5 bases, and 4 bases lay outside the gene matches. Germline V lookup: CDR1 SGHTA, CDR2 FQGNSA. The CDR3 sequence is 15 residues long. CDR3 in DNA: TGTGCCAGCAGCACGACAGGGGGCCTCACCGGGGAGCTGTTTTTT. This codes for CASSTTGGLTGELFF.

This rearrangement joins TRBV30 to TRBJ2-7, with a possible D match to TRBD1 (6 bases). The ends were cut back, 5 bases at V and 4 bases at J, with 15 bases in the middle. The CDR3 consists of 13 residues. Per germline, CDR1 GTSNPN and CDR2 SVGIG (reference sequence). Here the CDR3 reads CAWAKGHYYEQYF. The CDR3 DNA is TGTGCCTGGGCGAAGGGACATTATTACGAGCAGTACTTC.

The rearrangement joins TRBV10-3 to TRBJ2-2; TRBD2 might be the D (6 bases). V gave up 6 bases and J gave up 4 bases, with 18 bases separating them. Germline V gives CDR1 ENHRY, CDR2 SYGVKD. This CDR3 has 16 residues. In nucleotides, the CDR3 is TGTGCCATCAGCGGAGGAGGGAGACTACTCACCGGGGAGCTGTTTTTT. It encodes CAISGGGRLLTGELFF.

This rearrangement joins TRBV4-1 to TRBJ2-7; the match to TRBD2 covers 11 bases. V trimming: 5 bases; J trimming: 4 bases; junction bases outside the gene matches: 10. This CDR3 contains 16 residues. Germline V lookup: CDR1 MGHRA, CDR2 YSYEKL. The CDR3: CASSGPALAGGYEQYF. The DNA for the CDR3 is TGCGCCAGCAGCGGTCCGGCCCTAGCGGGGGGTTACGAGCAGTACTTC.

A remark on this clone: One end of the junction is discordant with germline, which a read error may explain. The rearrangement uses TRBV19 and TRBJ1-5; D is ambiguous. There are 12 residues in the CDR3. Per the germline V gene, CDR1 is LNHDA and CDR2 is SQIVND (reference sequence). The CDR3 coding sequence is TGTGCCAGTAGAATAGACTATCAGCCCCAGCATTTT. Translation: CASRIDYQPQHF.

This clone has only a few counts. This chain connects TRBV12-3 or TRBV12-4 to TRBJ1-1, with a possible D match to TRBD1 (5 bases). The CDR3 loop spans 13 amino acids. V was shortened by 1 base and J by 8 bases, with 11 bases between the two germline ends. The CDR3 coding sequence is TGTGCCAGCAGTTTAGTCCCCTACAGGGAAGCTTTCTTT. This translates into CASSLVPYREAFF.

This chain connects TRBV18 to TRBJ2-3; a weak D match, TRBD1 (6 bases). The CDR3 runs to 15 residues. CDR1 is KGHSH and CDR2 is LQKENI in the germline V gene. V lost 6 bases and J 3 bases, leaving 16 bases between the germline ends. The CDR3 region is CASSRAGVRTDTQYF. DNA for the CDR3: TGTGCCAGCTCCCGGGCAGGGGTGAGGACAGATACGCAGTATTTT.

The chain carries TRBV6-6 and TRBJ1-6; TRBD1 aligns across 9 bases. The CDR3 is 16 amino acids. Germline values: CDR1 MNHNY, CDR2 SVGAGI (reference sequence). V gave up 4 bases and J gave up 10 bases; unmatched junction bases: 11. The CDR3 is CASSWDRDAMRSPLHF. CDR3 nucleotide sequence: TGTGCCAGCAGTTGGGACAGGGATGCGATGAGATCACCCCTCCACTTT.

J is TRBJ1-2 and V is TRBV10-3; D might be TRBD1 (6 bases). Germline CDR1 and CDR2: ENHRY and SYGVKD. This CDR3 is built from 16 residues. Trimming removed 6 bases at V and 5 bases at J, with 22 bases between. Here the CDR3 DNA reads TGTGCCATCAGCGCGATCCGGGACCTTCAGGGGTATGGCTACACCTTC. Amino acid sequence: CAISAIRDLQGYGYTF.